This T cell receptor (beta chain) was observed in a study of cytomegalovirus exposure and HLA in healthy donors. General study findings and limits: Researchers reported that a few CMV-associated chains were confirmed in vitro as CMV antigen-specific. The classifier reportedly diagnosed cytomegalovirus status with high sensitivity and specificity.

The germline V gene has CDR1 MNHNY and CDR2 SVGAGI (reference sequence). The CDR3 loop spans 12 amino acids. V dropped 2 bases and J dropped 9 bases, with 8 bases sitting between them. This clone has only a few counts. Its antigen is undetermined. PCR involved 60 Vbeta and 13 Jbeta primers. Here immunoSEQ multiplex PCR was the method, and the copy in TCRdb shows in-frame clones only, minus some. Of roughly 230,000 clones listed, roughly 91% are singletons. This TCR derives from a girl aged 2 to 9 in good health and CMV-seronegative. Sequences were obtained from PBMCs. The genes are TRBV6-6 and TRBJ1-5; D gene unclear. CDR3 coding DNA: TGTGCCAGCAGTTACGGGGAGGGGCCCCAGCATTTT. Translation gives CASSYGEGPQHF.